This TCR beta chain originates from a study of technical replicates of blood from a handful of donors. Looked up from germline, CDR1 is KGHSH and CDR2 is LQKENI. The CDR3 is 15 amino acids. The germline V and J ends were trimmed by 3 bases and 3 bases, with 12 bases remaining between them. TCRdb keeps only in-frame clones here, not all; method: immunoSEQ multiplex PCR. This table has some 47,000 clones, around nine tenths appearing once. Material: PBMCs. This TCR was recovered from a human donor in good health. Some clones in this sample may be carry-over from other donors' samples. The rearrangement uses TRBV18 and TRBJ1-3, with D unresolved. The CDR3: CASSPSQGVGNTIYF. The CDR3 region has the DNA TGTGCCAGCTCACCCTCGCAAGGAGTTGGAAACACCATATATTTT.